This TCR beta chain appears in the sequencing data of a study of tumor-infiltrating lymphocytes in localized non-small cell lung cancer. This clone was picked up a small number of times. Generated by immunoSEQ multiplex PCR, the TCRdb table keeps only in-frame clones and is missing some. The data contain 10,000 to 15,000 clones, just over 65% of them seen just once; the ten biggest clones take up approximately 11%. The CDR3 consists of 18 residues. V shed 4 bases and J 2 bases; nucleotides not matched to a gene: 15. Germline V CDR1 and CDR2: SGHDT, YYEEEE. The source material was uninvolved lung tissue not adjacent to the tumor. The chain recombines TRBV5-6 with TRBJ2-3, with 8 nucleotides matching TRBD1. The sequence derives from a human donor with non-small cell lung cancer. The CDR3 region has the DNA TGTGCCAGCAGCGGATTCTGGACAGGGCAGGGTGACACAGATACGCAGTATTTT. The encoded protein is CASSGFWTGQGDTDTQYF.